The 5 T cell receptor beta chains reported below all come from one sample, sequenced in a study of T-cell reconstitution after alpha-beta-depleted transplantation in children. Preparation of the TCRbeta library involved a method that used unique molecular identifiers. TCRdb analysed the PCR reads with MiXCR anew, one entry per CDR3 protein. Of around 180,000 distinct CDR3 sequences detected, 11% appear once; the ten largest clones hold approximately 13%. The sample consisted of PBMCs, taken before TCRalphabeta/CD19-depleted stem cell transplant. The receptor source for this set is a boy aged 2 to 10 with acute myeloid leukemia, due to receive a stem cell transplant.

This clonotype was counted at least ten times. V is TRBV6-5 and J is TRBJ1-2; 7 positions agree with TRBD1. The CDR3 runs 15 residues. V shed 6 bases, J shed 1 base, and the junction held 8 bases outside the gene matches. The germline CDR1 and CDR2 sequences are MNHEY and SVGAGI. CDR3 nucleotides: TGTGCCAGCAGACTCGACAGGGCCAGTAACTATGGCTACACCTTC. It yields the protein CASRLDRASNYGYTF.

This clonotype was counted ten times or more. The rearrangement uses TRBV6-1 and TRBJ1-4; no firm D call. Per germline, CDR1 MNHNS and CDR2 SASEGT. Trimming stripped 7 bases from V and 5 bases from J, with 14 bases between. The CDR3 runs to 14 residues. CDR3 nucleotides: TGTGCCAGCACCAAGGCCAGTCCGAATGAAAAACTGTTTTTT. It codes for CASTKASPNEKLFF.

This clonotype came up many times. The chain combines TRBV7-8 with TRBJ1-2; D might be TRBD1 (6 bases). Germline CDR1 and CDR2: SGHVS and FQNEAQ. The V end was cut by 0 bases, the J end by 2 bases, with 13 bases between. The CDR3 loop spans 16 amino acids. The CDR3 reads CASSLAEGVVNYGYTF. The CDR3 DNA follows: TGTGCCAGCAGCTTAGCGGAGGGGGTTGTGAACTATGGCTACACCTTC.

This clonotype was detected many times. The chain joins TRBV5-1 to TRBJ1-1, with D uncertain. With 3 bases removed from V and 1 base from J, the gap between germline ends came to 16 bases. The CDR3 runs 16 residues. Germline V lookup: CDR1 SGHRS, CDR2 YFSETQ. The CDR3 reads CASSSPLGPRNTEAFF. The CDR3 DNA reads as TGCGCCAGCAGCTCCCCCCTAGGGCCTCGGAACACTGAAGCTTTCTTT.

This clonotype was seen ten or more times. The J gene is TRBJ2-1, the V gene TRBV12-3 or TRBV12-4; D is possibly TRBD2 (5 bases). The CDR3 consists of 16 residues. The V end was cut by 6 bases, the J end by 1 base, with 16 bases between. The CDR3 here is CASRSFWGESYNEQFF. In DNA form, the CDR3 reads TGTGCCAGCAGATCCTTTTGGGGAGAGTCCTACAATGAGCAGTTCTTC.